Below are 21 T cell receptor beta chains sequenced from a single sample in a study of cytomegalovirus exposure and HLA in healthy donors. Sequencing was performed with immunoSEQ multiplex PCR; in TCRdb, only in-frame clones are kept and a portion is missing. The sample records around 60,000 clones, 90% to 97% being singletons. The sample comprised PBMCs. These receptors all stem from a woman aged 18-29 years in good health and CMV-seronegative.

The chain combines TRBV25-1 with TRBJ2-6; tentatively, D is TRBD1 (5 bases). Trimming shortened V by 1 base and J by 0 bases, and 7 bases separated the two germline ends. Germline V gene sequence: CDR1 MGHDK, CDR2 SYGVNS. The CDR3 length is 16 residues. CDR3 sequence (DNA): TGTGCCAGCAGTGAATGGGGCATCTCTGGGGCCAACGTCCTGACTTTC. It encodes CASSEWGISGANVLTF.

Notes on this clone: Sequence at one end of the junction differs from germline and may be a read error. This chain connects TRBV7-7 to TRBJ2-5; 7 bases line up with TRBD2. Germline assignment: CDR1 SSHAT and CDR2 FNYEAQ (reference sequence). The CDR3 is 16 residues long. DNA for the CDR3: TGTGCTAGCAGCGTAGGACTAGGACCCCTCCAAGAGACCCAGTACTTC. Its protein product is CASSVGLGPLQETQYF.

The rearrangement links TRBV5-4 to TRBJ2-1, with 8 bases aligning to TRBD1. Germline V CDR1 and CDR2: SGHNT, YYREEE (reference sequence). V lost 6 bases to trimming and J lost 1 base; unmatched junction nucleotides: 9. CDR3 length equals 16 residues. The chain's CDR3 is CASNPRTGISYNEQFF. The CDR3 DNA is TGTGCCAGCAACCCCCGGACAGGGATATCCTACAATGAGCAGTTCTTC.

The CDR3 spells CASTPSYGSYNEQFF. CDR3 sequence (DNA): TGTGCCAGCACCCCCTCGTACGGCTCCTACAATGAGCAGTTCTTC. The V gene is TRBV27, the J gene TRBJ2-1, with unresolved D. This CDR3 region has 15 residues. V was cut by 7 bases and J by 0 bases, with 13 bases left in between. CDR1 and CDR2 from the germline V gene are MNHEY and SMNVEV (reference sequence).

This chain joins TRBV23-1 and TRBJ2-5; 8 bases match TRBD2. TRBV23-1 is an ORF for which the function is uncertain. V was pared by 11 bases and J by 5 bases, with 10 bases of the junction left unmatched. There are 13 residues in the CDR3. CDR3 in amino acids: CAYVGRGGETQYF. The CDR3 DNA follows: TGCGCCTACGTCGGGAGGGGCGGGGAGACCCAGTACTTC.

The chain recombines TRBV4-2 with TRBJ2-5; TRBD2 matches 11 bases. Germline V CDR1 and CDR2: LGHNA, YNFKEQ. The CDR3 has 19 amino acids. The V gene end was trimmed by 0 bases and the J gene end by 0 bases; junction bases not matched to a gene: 9. The CDR3 reads CASSQDLGPSGRYQETQYF. The CDR3 DNA follows: TGTGCCAGCAGCCAAGATCTCGGACCTAGCGGGAGGTACCAAGAGACCCAGTACTTC.

The gene calls are TRBV21-1 and TRBJ1-4. TRBV21-1 is described as a pseudogene. This CDR3 has 16 residues. CDR3 in amino acids: CASSKVFLATNEKLFF. The CDR3 coding sequence is TGTGCCAGCAGCAAAGTTTTCCTTGCAACTAATGAAAAACTGTTTTTT.

In its sample, this clone was seen a few times. The rearrangement joins TRBV5-6 to TRBJ2-4, with D possibly matching TRBD1 (7 bases). The V gene lost 7 bases and the J gene lost 6 bases, with 17 bases spanning the gap. CDR1 and CDR2 from the germline V gene are SGHDT and YYEEEE. The CDR3 sequence is 14 residues long. This CDR3 reads CASGLGGQRNIQYF. DNA of the CDR3: TGTGCCAGCGGACTCGGGGGACAGAGAAACATTCAGTACTTC.

V is TRBV11-2 and J is TRBJ2-3, with 8 bases identical to TRBD2. The junction had 15 bases not matched to a gene; V was cut back by 5 bases and J by 11 bases. The CDR3 loop spans 15 amino acids. Looked up from germline, CDR1 is SGHAT and CDR2 is FQNNGV. Here the CDR3 reads CASSGGLAGPGGQYF. The CDR3 DNA sequence: TGTGCCAGCAGCGGGGGCCTAGCGGGTCCCGGGGGGCAGTATTTT.

This rearrangement joins TRBV15 to TRBJ2-7; D may be TRBD2 (7 bases). Deletions cut 5 bases from V and 2 bases from J, with 19 bases between. The CDR3 is 16 amino acids. Germline lookup yields CDR1 LNHNV and CDR2 YYDKDF (reference sequence). The CDR3 DNA reads TGTGCCACCAGCCCACGGGCAGGGGCGGGAGCCTACGAGCAGTACTTC. Translating gives CATSPRAGAGAYEQYF.

This chain connects TRBV11-2 to TRBJ2-3, with no clear D. Germline lookup yields CDR1 SGHAT and CDR2 FQNNGV. The CDR3 spans 15 residues. V gave up 5 bases and J gave up 1 base, with 13 bases separating them. The CDR3 bases are TGTGCCAGCAGCAGCCTCCCCATGGGCACAGATACGCAGTATTTT. It translates to CASSSLPMGTDTQYF.

The count of this clone is one. The CDR3 DNA reads as TGTGCCAGCAGCAACGGCACGGCGGGTCGGAACACCATATATTTT. Encoded protein: CASSNGTAGRNTIYF. The rearrangement uses TRBV21-1 and TRBJ1-3. TRBV21-1 is termed a pseudogene. The CDR3 spans 15 residues.

The rearrangement links TRBV5-1 to TRBJ2-7; possibly TRBD1 for D (6 bases). Germline CDR1 reads SGHRS; CDR2 reads YFSETQ. Trimming pared 4 bases from V and 3 bases from J, leaving 23 bases between. The CDR3 loop spans 17 amino acids. The CDR3: CASSPHDRQVGLYEQYF. The CDR3 DNA is TGCGCCAGCAGCCCACATGACAGGCAGGTCGGTCTCTACGAGCAGTACTTC.

This chain connects TRBV4-2 to TRBJ1-4, with 7 bases identical to TRBD1. The CDR3 loop spans 17 amino acids. V lost 0 bases to trimming and J lost 8 bases; unmatched junction nucleotides: 12. Germline V gene data show CDR1 as LGHNA and CDR2 as YNFKEQ. The CDR3: CASSQERSTQGEEKLFF. CDR3 nucleotides: TGTGCCAGCAGCCAAGAGAGGTCGACCCAGGGGGAGGAAAAACTGTTTTTT.

J is TRBJ2-3 and V is TRBV25-1; D might be TRBD1 (5 bases). V lost 4 bases to trimming and J lost 3 bases, with 17 bases between them. Germline CDR1 is MGHDK and CDR2 is SYGVNS. CDR3 length equals 16 residues. The CDR3 spells CASSGFQGGQTDTQYF. CDR3 nucleotide sequence: TGTGCCAGCAGTGGGTTCCAGGGCGGACAAACAGATACGCAGTATTTT.

The chain links TRBV5-1 to TRBJ2-1, with 9 bases identical to TRBD1. Germline values: CDR1 SGHRS, CDR2 YFSETQ. Germline trimming cut 5 bases from V and 5 bases from J; bases unmatched to any gene: 5. This CDR3 contains 14 residues. The chain's CDR3 is CASRRQGGHNEQFF. For the CDR3, the DNA is TGCGCCAGCAGGCGACAGGGGGGGCACAATGAGCAGTTCTTC.

This chain links TRBV2 with TRBJ1-2, with no clear D. In germline, CDR1 is SNHLY, CDR2 FYNNEI. The CDR3 spans 13 residues. V was shortened by 1 base and J by 4 bases, with 7 bases between the two germline ends. The CDR3 protein is CASSEGSSYGYTF. DNA of the CDR3: TGTGCCAGCAGTGAAGGGTCCAGCTATGGCTACACCTTC.

In DNA form, the CDR3 reads TGTGCCAGCAGCCCGGGGGGACAGGCCACAGATACGCAGTATTTT. Amino acids: CASSPGGQATDTQYF. The gene calls are TRBV9 and TRBJ2-3, with D possibly matching TRBD1 (8 bases). Germline V gene sequence: CDR1 SGDLS, CDR2 YYNGEE. The CDR3 is made up of 15 amino acids. The germline V and J ends were trimmed by 4 bases and 2 bases, with 14 bases remaining between them.

The chain recombines TRBV15 with TRBJ1-5, with TRBD1 matching 7 bases. There are 16 residues in the CDR3. Per the germline V gene, CDR1 is LNHNV and CDR2 is YYDKDF (reference sequence). With V trimmed by 4 bases and J by 2 bases, 8 bases remained unmatched. The CDR3 DNA reads TGTGCCACCAGCACCGAACAGGGGTTCGGCAATCAGCCCCAGCATTTT. Residues: CATSTEQGFGNQPQHF.

V usage is TRBV4-1 and J usage is TRBJ2-6; a possible D gene is TRBD1 (6 bases). The CDR3 totals 16 residues. Germline CDR1 MGHRA, CDR2 YSYEKL. With 1 base removed from V and 2 bases from J, the gap between germline ends came to 9 bases. The CDR3 loop is CASSQGQATGANVLTF. CDR3 DNA sequence: TGCGCCAGCAGCCAAGGACAGGCGACTGGGGCCAACGTCCTGACTTTC.

The chain carries TRBV11-2 and TRBJ2-1, with D tentatively TRBD2 (6 bases). Trimming stripped 9 bases from V and 4 bases from J, with 16 bases between. Per germline, CDR1 SGHAT and CDR2 FQNNGV. This CDR3 spans 14 amino acids. The CDR3 region has the DNA TGTGCCAGACCTCGTGGTGGGACTTACAATGAGCAGTTCTTC. Its protein is CARPRGGTYNEQFF.